The 21 T cell receptor beta chains given below trace back to one sample, sequenced in a study of CXCR3-negative and CXCR3-positive naive CD8 T cells. Study-wide findings and caveats: CXCR3-positive naive cells had more hydrophobic TRB CDR3s than CXCR3-negative naive cells.

The antigens of these receptors remain unknown. In preparing the TRB cDNA libraries, 5' RACE with UMI labels was used. Each CDR3 protein gets one entry in TCRdb, which reprocessed the 5' RACE reads and gives no DNA. Its clone listing holds 90,000 to 100,000 distinct CDR3 sequences. Sequencing input: naive CXCR3+ CD8+ T cells from blood. Subset denoted: CD45RO-CCR7+CD27+CD95- naive CD8+ T cells expressing CXCR3 (TNR3+). These receptors all stem from a human donor in good health. Some clones in this sample may be carry-over from other donors' samples.

The V call is TRBV27, the J call TRBJ1-2; TCRdb calls TRBD1, which cannot be checked without DNA. The CDR3 has 13 residues. The germline CDR1 and CDR2 sequences are MNHEY and SMNVEV (reference sequence). The CDR3 here is CASKVQGEGGYTF.

The chain carries TRBV10-3 and TRBJ2-1; the D call from TCRdb, TRBD2, cannot be confirmed without DNA. Per germline, CDR1 ENHRY and CDR2 SYGVKD. CDR3 length: 18 amino acids. The CDR3 here is CAISAPLLAGDSYNEQFF.

The rearrangement joins TRBV12-3 or TRBV12-4 to TRBJ2-1; TCRdb names TRBD2, which stays unverified in the absence of DNA. This CDR3 region has 16 residues. The CDR3 loop is CASSSSGTSGVNEQFF.

V is TRBV5-5 and J is TRBJ2-1; TCRdb selects TRBD2, and the lack of DNA leaves this call unchecked. There are 15 residues in the CDR3. Per germline, CDR1 SGHKS and CDR2 YYEKEE (reference sequence). The CDR3 here is CASSFWTSGGNEQFF.

V and J are TRBV5-5 and TRBJ2-1; TCRdb designates TRBD2, a call that cannot be tested without DNA. CDR1 SGHKS and CDR2 YYEKEE come from the germline V gene (reference sequence). The CDR3 is 15 residues long. CDR3 residues: CASSFGPGPFDEQLF.

The chain uses TRBV6-2 or TRBV6-3 and TRBJ2-7; without DNA, the TCRdb call of TRBD2 cannot be checked. CDR1 and CDR2 from the germline V gene are MNHEY and SVGEGT. The CDR3 sequence is 15 residues long. The chain's CDR3 is CASSYRGGAFYEQYF.

The rearrangement uses TRBV29-1 and TRBJ2-3; TCRdb's assignment of TRBD2 cannot be checked, as there is no DNA. CDR1 and CDR2 from the germline V gene are SQVTM and ANQGSEA. The CDR3 contains 17 residues. CDR3 sequence: CSVERPGGAYSTDTQYF.

The chain joins TRBV7-6 to TRBJ2-7; TCRdb reports TRBD1, a call that lacks DNA to check it against. Germline CDR1 SGHVS, CDR2 FNYEAQ. There are 14 residues in the CDR3. The CDR3 protein is CASSLGDRPDEQYF.

The chain employs TRBV28 and TRBJ1-3. Germline CDR1 is MDHEN and CDR2 is SYDVKM. CDR3 length: 17 amino acids. CDR3 amino acids: CASSFRGGLSSGNTIYF.

This chain links TRBV7-9 with TRBJ2-4; TCRdb selects TRBD2, and the lack of DNA leaves this call unchecked. Germline values: CDR1 SEHNR, CDR2 FQNEAQ (reference sequence). The CDR3 is 12 residues long. The chain's CDR3 is CASSLEGYIQYF.

This chain joins TRBV7-8 and TRBJ2-4; the D gene TCRdb calls, TRBD1, cannot be checked with no DNA. This CDR3 is 16 amino acids long. CDR1 and CDR2 from the germline V gene are SGHVS and FQNEAQ. This CDR3 is CASSTNREAAKNIQYF.

The genes are TRBV7-6 and TRBJ1-1. This CDR3 has 13 amino acids. CDR1 is SGHVS, CDR2 FNYEAQ, per germline. CDR3 in amino acids: CASKFRLNTEAFF.

The chain carries TRBV12-3 or TRBV12-4 and TRBJ2-3. This CDR3 contains 14 residues. The chain's CDR3 is CASSLAPDTDTQYF.

This chain uses TRBV7-9 with TRBJ2-7; TCRdb names TRBD2, which stays unverified in the absence of DNA. Germline loops: CDR1 SEHNR, CDR2 FQNEAQ (reference sequence). The CDR3 covers 13 residues. This CDR3 is CASSSNQGGEQYF.

The genes are TRBV29-1 and TRBJ2-5. The germline gives CDR1 SQVTM, CDR2 ANQGSEA. The CDR3 covers 13 residues. The CDR3: CSVEVRSWETQYF.

V and J are TRBV27 and TRBJ1-5; TCRdb lists TRBD1, though no DNA is available to test this call. CDR3 length: 15 residues. CDR1 and CDR2 (germline): MNHEY, SMNVEV (reference sequence). Here the CDR3 reads CASRTYPSVVEPQHF.

The chain recombines TRBV7-7 with TRBJ2-3; no DNA is available, so the TRBD1 call from TCRdb remains unchecked. Germline-derived CDR1 and CDR2 are SSHAT and FNYEAQ (reference sequence). The CDR3 is made up of 16 amino acids. CDR3 sequence reads: CASSLGGGYPTDTQYF.

The CDR3 loop reads CASSQDPRGYVPYEQYF. This chain uses TRBV4-3 with TRBJ2-7; the D call from TCRdb, TRBD1, cannot be confirmed without DNA. This CDR3 is 17 amino acids long. Germline V gives CDR1 LGHNA, CDR2 YSLEER.

The chain joins TRBV7-8 to TRBJ2-1; TCRdb selects TRBD1, and the lack of DNA leaves this call unchecked. CDR1 is SGHVS and CDR2 is FQNEAQ in the germline V gene. There are 17 residues in the CDR3. The CDR3 loop reads CASSLLPGGGGVNEQFF.

The chain carries TRBV7-6 and TRBJ2-4; without DNA, the TCRdb call of TRBD1 cannot be checked. Germline V gives CDR1 SGHVS, CDR2 FNYEAQ. This CDR3 region has 18 residues. CDR3 region: CASSLATPQGWAKNIQYF.

V and J are TRBV7-2 and TRBJ2-7; with no DNA, the TCRdb D assignment of TRBD1 cannot be verified. The CDR3 covers 14 residues. The V gene's germline CDR1 is SGHTA and CDR2 FQGNSA. CDR3 residues: CASSFTGADYEQYF. The full variable domain, with the rest looked up from reference TRBV7-2 and TRBJ2-7, is GAGVSQSPSNKVTEKGKDVELRCDPISGHTALYWYRQSLGQGLEFLIYFQGNSAPDKSGLPSDRFSAERTGGSVSTLTIQRTQQEDSAVYLCASSFTGADYEQYFGPGTRLTVT.